What follows describes a single TCR beta chain. This clonotype showed up just a few times. There is no known antigen for this receptor. One base away there is no much larger clone; base qualities are not given. Reading the label with the study, this specimen's time point is: sample taken at primary tumor resection. TCR sequencing used whole RNA extracted from tumor and nontumor lung tissue, or from cryopreserved PBMC samples, without cell sorting. Donors were 65 to 85 patients with early-stage, untreated non-small cell lung cancer from the lung TRACERx cohort. Only patients with enough RNA available from two or more tumor regions were chosen for TCR sequencing. The method was 5' RACE. Sequenced using a NextSeq 500. The TCR library protocol attached a unique molecular identifier to each TCR cDNA molecule to allow correction of PCR and sequencing errors. In the authors' own workflow: TCR identification, UMI-based error correction and CDR3 extraction were performed with Decombinator tools. Expanded TCRs were defined as those above a frequency of 2 per 1,000, corresponding to the top 1% of the tumor frequency distribution. Renyi diversity was calculated using the R vegan package after each repertoire was subsampled 100 times to 5,000 TCRs. To build CDR3 similarity networks, amino acid triplet string-kernel similarity was used, and CDR3s were connected when their pairwise similarity was above 0.82. Through fastp at Q25 and MiXCR, TCRdb rebuilt clones from the public reads, retaining in-frame beta chains. Duplicate CDR3 protein sequences are folded into a single record with the most common DNA and genes. Clone size and V and J calls follow TCRdb, not the original study. In this sample the table shows about 44,000 distinct CDR3 sequences, around 15% of which occur a single time. The ten largest clones take up around 54% of the sample.

This sample was included in a study of spatial heterogeneity in lung cancer (dated by TCRdb to about 2019). Regarding the complete study: More beta-chain than alpha-chain transcripts were consistently detected, likely reflecting higher beta-chain transcript abundance. In the raw uncorrected reads, each unique combination of TCR and UMI appeared more than ten times on average. The study quantitatively compared TCR alpha and beta repertoires across multiple tumor regions, matched nontumor lung and blood in non-small cell lung cancer. TCR repertoire features were related to nonsynonymous mutation counts determined by whole-exome sequencing of tumor tissue. Both alpha and beta chains were TCR-sequenced in samples taken at surgery, namely 220 tumor regions, 63 to 70 matched nontumor lung samples and 55 to 60 PBMC samples. Here is what the overall study found, with its caveats: Additional single-cell paired TCR alpha and beta sequencing was considered necessary to confirm, at a functional level, the hypothesis that regional TCRs recognize regional mutations. Ubiquitous expanded tumor TCRs were detected in blood more often at tumor resection than at routine follow-up.

Trimming removed 2 bases from V and 6 bases from J, leaving 8 bases between the germline ends. Inclusive of the bounding cysteine and phenylalanine, the CDR3 is 13 residues long. Only the CDR3 DNA is retained, 39 bases long and in frame from the first base. CDR1 and CDR2, looked up from the germline V gene, are WSHSY and SAAADI. The sequence links TRBV10-2 to TRBJ2-1; 6 matching bases give a weak D call of TRBD1. The origin of this receptor is a male donor with early-stage non-small cell lung cancer. Source: PBMCs, taken at surgery. For the CDR3, the sequence is CASSEDRSNEQFF. The DNA sequence follows: TGCGCCAGCAGTGAGGACAGGAGCAATGAGCAGTTCTTC.